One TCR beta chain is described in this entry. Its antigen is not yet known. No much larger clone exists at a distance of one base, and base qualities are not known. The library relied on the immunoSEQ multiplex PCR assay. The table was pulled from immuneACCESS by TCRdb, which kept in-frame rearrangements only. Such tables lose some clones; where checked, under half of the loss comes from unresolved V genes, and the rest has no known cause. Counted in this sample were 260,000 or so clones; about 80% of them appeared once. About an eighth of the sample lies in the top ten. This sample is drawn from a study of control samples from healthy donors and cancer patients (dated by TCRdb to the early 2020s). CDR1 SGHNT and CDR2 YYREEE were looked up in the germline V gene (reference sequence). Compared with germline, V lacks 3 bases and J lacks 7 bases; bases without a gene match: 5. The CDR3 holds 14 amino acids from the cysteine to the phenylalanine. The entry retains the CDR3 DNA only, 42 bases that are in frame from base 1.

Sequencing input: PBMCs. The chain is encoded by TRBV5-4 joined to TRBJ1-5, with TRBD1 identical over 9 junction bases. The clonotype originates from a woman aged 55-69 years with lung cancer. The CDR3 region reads CASSSDRGLQPQHF. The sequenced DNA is TGTGCCAGCAGCTCGGACAGGGGTTTACAGCCCCAGCATTTT.